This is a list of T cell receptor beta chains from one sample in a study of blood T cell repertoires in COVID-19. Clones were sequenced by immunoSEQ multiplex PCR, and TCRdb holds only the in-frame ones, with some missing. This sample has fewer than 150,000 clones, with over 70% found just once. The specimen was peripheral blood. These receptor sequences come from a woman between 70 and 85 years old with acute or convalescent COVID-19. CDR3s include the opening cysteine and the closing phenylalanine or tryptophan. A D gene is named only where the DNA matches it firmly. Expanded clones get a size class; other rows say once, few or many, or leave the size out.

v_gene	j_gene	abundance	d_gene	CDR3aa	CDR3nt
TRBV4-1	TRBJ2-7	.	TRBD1	CASSPQGVGYEQYF	TGCGCCAGCAGCCCTCAGGGGGTCGGGTACGAGCAGTACTTC
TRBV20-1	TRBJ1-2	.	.	CSAQNYGYTF	TGCAGTGCCCAGAACTATGGCTACACCTTC
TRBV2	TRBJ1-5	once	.	CASSAGYSNQPQHF	TGTGCCAGCAGCGCCGGGTATAGCAATCAGCCCCAGCATTTT
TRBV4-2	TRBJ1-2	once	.	CASSQPVAGRAYYGYTF	TGTGCCAGCAGCCAACCGGTGGCGGGCCGAGCATACTATGGCTACACCTTC
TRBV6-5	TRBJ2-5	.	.	CAIRRGIQETQYF	TGTGCCATCCGTAGGGGGATCCAAGAGACCCAGTACTTC
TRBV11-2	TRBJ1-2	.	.	CASSPPQGYGYTF	TGTGCCAGCAGTCCACCACAGGGCTATGGCTACACCTTC
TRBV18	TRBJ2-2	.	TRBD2	CASSPLAGDSNTGELFF	TGTGCCAGCTCACCCTTAGCGGGGGACTCGAACACCGGGGAGCTGTTTTTT
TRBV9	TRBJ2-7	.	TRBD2	CASSATSGPGGGEQYF	TGTGCCAGCAGCGCTACTAGCGGTCCCGGGGGCGGCGAGCAGTACTTC
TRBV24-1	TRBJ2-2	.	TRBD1	CATSDPGTGEIGELFF	TGTGCCACCAGTGACCCCGGGACAGGGGAGATAGGGGAGCTGTTTTTT
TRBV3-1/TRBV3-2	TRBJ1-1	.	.	CASSPYSGGEATEAFF	TGTGCCAGCAGCCCATACTCCGGGGGAGAAGCTACTGAAGCTTTCTTT
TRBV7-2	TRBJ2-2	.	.	CASSLGGGGELFF	TGTGCCAGCAGCTTAGGAGGAGGCGGGGAGCTGTTTTTT
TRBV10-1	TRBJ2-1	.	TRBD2	CASSGLADNEQFF	TGCGCCAGCAGTGGACTAGCGGACAATGAGCAGTTCTTC
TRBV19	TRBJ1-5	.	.	CASSRNRDLWMGNQPQHF	TGTGCCAGTAGTCGCAACAGGGATCTTTGGATGGGCAATCAGCCCCAGCATTTT
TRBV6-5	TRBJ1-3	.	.	CASSRQFAAGNTIYF	TGTGCCAGCAGCCGACAGTTTGCCGCTGGAAACACCATATATTTT
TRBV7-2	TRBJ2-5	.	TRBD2	CASSLGGQRGLETQYF	TGTGCCAGCAGCTTAGGGGGCCAGCGGGGATTGGAGACCCAGTACTTC
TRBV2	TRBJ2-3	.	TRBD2	CASSARRVVRLASDTQYF	TGTGCCAGCAGCGCTAGGAGGGTGGTTCGACTAGCATCAGATACGCAGTATTTT
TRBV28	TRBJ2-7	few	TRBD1	CASSSPTGTGSHEQYF	TGTGCCAGCAGTTCACCGACCGGGACAGGGTCCCACGAGCAGTACTTC
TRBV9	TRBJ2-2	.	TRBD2	CASSRLAGLSGELFF	TGTGCCAGCAGCAGACTAGCGGGTTTGTCCGGGGAGCTGTTTTTT
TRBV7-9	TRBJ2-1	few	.	CASSLDTASSYNEQFF	TGTGCCAGCAGCTTAGATACAGCAAGCTCCTACAATGAGCAGTTCTTC
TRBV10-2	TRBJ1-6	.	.	CASRGFNSPLHF	TGCGCCAGCAGGGGCTTTAATTCACCCCTCCACTTT
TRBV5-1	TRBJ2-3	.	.	CASSLNDNTDTQYF	TGCGCCAGCAGCTTAAACGACAACACAGATACGCAGTATTTT
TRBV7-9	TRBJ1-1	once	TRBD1	CASSSRTGIGTEAFF	TGTGCCAGCAGCTCGAGGACAGGCATAGGCACTGAAGCTTTCTTT
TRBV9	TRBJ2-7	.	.	CASSPRGDSTDEQYF	TGTGCCAGCAGCCCCAGAGGGGACTCAACCGACGAGCAGTACTTC
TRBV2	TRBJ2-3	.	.	CASSQVGTADTQYF	TGTGCCAGCAGCCAGGTCGGGACTGCAGATACGCAGTATTTT
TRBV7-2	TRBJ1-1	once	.	CASSSSAGGTEAFF	TGTGCCAGCAGCTCCTCTGCCGGGGGCACTGAAGCTTTCTTT
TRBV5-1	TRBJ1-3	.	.	CASSLASGTGNTIYF	TGCGCCAGCAGCTTGGCCTCAGGAACTGGAAACACCATATATTTT
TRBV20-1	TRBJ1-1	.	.	CSASLIQGGKRNTEAFF	TGCAGTGCTAGTCTTATTCAGGGAGGGAAGAGGAACACTGAAGCTTTCTTT
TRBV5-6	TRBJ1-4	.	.	CASSLVAGVGKLFF	TGTGCCAGCAGCTTGGTGGCAGGGGTTGGAAAACTGTTTTTT
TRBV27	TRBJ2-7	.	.	CASGRASYEQYF	TGTGCCAGCGGCAGGGCTTCGTACGAGCAGTACTTC
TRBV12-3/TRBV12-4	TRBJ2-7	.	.	CASSLARRGEQYF	TGTGCCAGCAGTTTAGCGCGGCGGGGCGAGCAGTACTTC
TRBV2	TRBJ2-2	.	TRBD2	CASISGGVGEELFF	TGTGCCAGCATCAGCGGGGGGGTGGGCGAGGAGCTGTTTTTT
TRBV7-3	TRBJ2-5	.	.	CASSRAPKETQYF	TGTGCCAGCAGTCGAGCGCCAAAAGAGACCCAGTACTTC
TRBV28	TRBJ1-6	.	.	CASSLDQGGSPLHF	TGTGCCAGCAGTTTAGACCAGGGAGGTTCACCCCTCCACTTT
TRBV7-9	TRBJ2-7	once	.	CASSLVLAPYEQYF	TGTGCCAGCAGCTTGGTGCTAGCCCCCTACGAGCAGTACTTC
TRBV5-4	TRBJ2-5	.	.	CASSFHDQETQYF	TGTGCCAGCAGCTTTCATGACCAAGAGACCCAGTACTTC
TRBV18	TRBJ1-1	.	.	CASSRFRREENTEAFF	TGTGCCAGCTCCCGGTTTAGAAGGGAGGAGAACACTGAAGCTTTCTTT
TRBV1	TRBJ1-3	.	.	CTSSPPREGNTIYF	TGCACCAGCAGCCCGCCTCGGGAGGGAAACACCATATATTTT
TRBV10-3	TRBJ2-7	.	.	CAISPGTAIYEQYF	TGTGCCATCAGTCCCGGGACTGCTATCTACGAGCAGTACTTC
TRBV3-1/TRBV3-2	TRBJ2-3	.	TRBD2	CASSQVSGGLRDTQYF	TGTGCCAGCAGCCAAGTCTCGGGGGGGCTGAGGGATACGCAGTATTTT
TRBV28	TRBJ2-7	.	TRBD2	CASSLFPRSGLAAAGYEQYF	TGTGCCAGCAGTTTATTCCCCCGATCGGGACTAGCGGCCGCCGGGTACGAGCAGTACTTC
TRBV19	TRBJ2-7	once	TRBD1	CASSRRQGAYEQYF	TGTGCCAGTAGTAGAAGACAGGGGGCTTACGAGCAGTACTTC
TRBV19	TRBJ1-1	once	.	CASSRDQDTEAFF	TGTGCCAGTAGTAGAGACCAGGACACTGAAGCTTTCTTT
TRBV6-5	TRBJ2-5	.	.	CASKTLADQETQYF	TGTGCCAGCAAGACACTAGCTGACCAAGAGACCCAGTACTTC
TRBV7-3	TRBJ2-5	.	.	CASSTSGGVWETQYF	TGTGCCAGCAGCACCAGCGGCGGAGTGTGGGAGACCCAGTACTTC
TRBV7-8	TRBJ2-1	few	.	CASSRTQNQASYNEQFF	TGTGCCAGCAGCCGGACTCAAAACCAAGCGTCCTACAATGAGCAGTTCTTC
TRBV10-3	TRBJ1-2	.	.	CAISEFGTDPVYGYTF	TGTGCCATCAGTGAGTTTGGTACAGACCCCGTCTATGGCTACACCTTC
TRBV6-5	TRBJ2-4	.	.	CASRINRKQYF	TGTGCCAGCAGGATAAACAGGAAACAGTACTTC
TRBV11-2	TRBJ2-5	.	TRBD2	CASSLTALAVQETQYF	TGTGCCAGCAGCTTAACAGCGCTAGCGGTACAAGAGACCCAGTACTTC
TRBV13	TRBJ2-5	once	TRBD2	CASSTRGGAWETQYF	TGTGCCAGCAGCACGCGCGGGGGGGCATGGGAGACCCAGTACTTC
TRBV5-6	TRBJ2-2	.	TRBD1	CASSLTGDTGELFF	TGTGCCAGCAGCTTGACAGGGGACACCGGGGAGCTGTTTTTT